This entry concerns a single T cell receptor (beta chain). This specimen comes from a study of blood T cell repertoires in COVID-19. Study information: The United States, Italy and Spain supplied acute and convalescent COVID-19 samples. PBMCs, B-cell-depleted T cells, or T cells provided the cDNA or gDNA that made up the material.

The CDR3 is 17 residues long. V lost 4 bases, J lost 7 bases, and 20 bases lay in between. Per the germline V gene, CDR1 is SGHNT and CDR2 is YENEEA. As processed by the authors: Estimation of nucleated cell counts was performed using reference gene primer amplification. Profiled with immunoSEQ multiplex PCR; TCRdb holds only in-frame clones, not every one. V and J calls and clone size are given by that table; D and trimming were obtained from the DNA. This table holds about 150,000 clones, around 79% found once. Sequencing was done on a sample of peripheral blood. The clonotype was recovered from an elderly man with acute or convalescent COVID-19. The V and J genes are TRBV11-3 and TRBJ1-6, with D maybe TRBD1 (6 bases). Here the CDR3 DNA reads TGTGCCAGCAGCTATATTGCGGGGGGCGTCTCGAATTCACCCCTCCACTTT. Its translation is CASSYIAGGVSNSPLHF.